This T cell receptor (beta chain) was identified in a study of shared clonotypes between healthy human individuals. With respect to this clone: Its antigen is undetermined.

Only in-frame clones appear in the TCRdb table, and some are missing; sequencing was by immunoSEQ multiplex PCR. The repertoire consists of more than 400,000 clones, with roughly 80% occurring once and the leading ten covering about 13%. Study-wide results and caveats: Sequencing depth was expected to affect clonotype sharing among donors.

Germline V gene sequence: CDR1 MDHEN, CDR2 SYDVKM. The length of the CDR3 is 18 residues. Trimming shortened V by 6 bases and J by 0 bases, and 20 bases separated the two germline ends. The genes are TRBV28 and TRBJ1-4; tentative D call: TRBD1 (5 bases). The sample comprised PBMCs. The receptor comes from a woman in her thirties or forties in good health. Some clones in this sample may be carry-over from other donors' samples. CDR3 DNA: TGTGCCAGCAGCTCTCCAGGGAGGCGGGCCGCAACTAATGAAAAACTGTTTTTT. It yields the protein CASSSPGRRAATNEKLFF.